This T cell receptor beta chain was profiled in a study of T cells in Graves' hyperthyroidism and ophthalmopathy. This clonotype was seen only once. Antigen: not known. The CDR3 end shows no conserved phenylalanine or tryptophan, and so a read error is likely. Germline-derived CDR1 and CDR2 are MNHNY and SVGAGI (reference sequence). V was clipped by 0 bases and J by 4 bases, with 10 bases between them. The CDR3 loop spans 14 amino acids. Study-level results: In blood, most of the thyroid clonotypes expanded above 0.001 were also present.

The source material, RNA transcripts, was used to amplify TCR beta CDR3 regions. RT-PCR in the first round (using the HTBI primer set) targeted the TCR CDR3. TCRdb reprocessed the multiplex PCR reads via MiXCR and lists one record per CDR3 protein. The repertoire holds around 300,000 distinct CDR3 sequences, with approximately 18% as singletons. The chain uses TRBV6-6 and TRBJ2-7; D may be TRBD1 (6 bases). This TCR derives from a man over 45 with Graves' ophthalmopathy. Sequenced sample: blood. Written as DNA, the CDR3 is TGTGCCAGCAGTTACTCGGACAGACAATACGAGCAGTACCTC. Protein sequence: CASSYSDRQYEQYL.